These 16 T cell receptor beta chains were all obtained from the same sample, sequenced in a study of human T cells and chemical hapten exposure. Time point here: patch test 3, about 24 weeks after DPC sensitization. Stated treatment: therapeutic diphenylcyclopropenone sensitization with weekly scalp DPC. TCRdb re-derived calls from the RACE reads in MiXCR, one entry per CDR3 protein. This table holds tens of thousands of distinct CDR3 sequences, about 10% found once. The sample in question was whole blood, obtained in connection with sensitization to the hapten diphenylcyclopropenone (DPC). The receptor source for this set is a woman in her forties or fifties with alopecia areata. Some clones in this sample may be carry-over from other donors' samples.

This clonotype has at least ten counts. This rearrangement joins TRBV21-1 to TRBJ2-5; TRBD1, the table's D call, lacks a check against the DNA. TRBV21-1 counts as a pseudogene. CDR3 length: 16 amino acids. The CDR3 DNA sequence: TGTGCCAGCAGCAAAAACCGGGGGGACCCCGCAGGACCCCAGTACTTC. Amino acid sequence: CASSKNRGDPAGPQYF.

In its sample, this clonotype was seen many times. This chain joins TRBV28 and TRBJ2-6; D not certain. Trimming left V 7 bases short and J 1 base short, with 11 bases between. The CDR3 extends over 15 amino acids. In germline, CDR1 is MDHEN, CDR2 SYDVKM. This CDR3 is CASTLGGSGANVLTF. For the CDR3, the DNA is TGTGCCAGCACGTTGGGCGGTTCTGGGGCCAACGTCCTGACTTTC.

This clonotype was seen many times. The CDR3 sequence: CASGGSQAWNEQFF. CDR3 bases: TGTGCCAGCGGCGGGAGCCAGGCGTGGAATGAGCAGTTCTTC. This sequence joins TRBV9 and TRBJ2-1, with 7 bases aligning to TRBD2. This CDR3 contains 14 residues. From germline, CDR1 is SGDLS and CDR2 YYNGEE. J gave up 7 bases and V 7 bases, and 11 bases lay outside the gene matches.

This clonotype has a handful of counts. The chain carries TRBV29-1 and TRBJ2-7; D is perhaps TRBD2 (6 bases). V was shortened by 4 bases and J by 8 bases, with 21 bases between the two germline ends. CDR1 and CDR2 (germline): SQVTM, ANQGSEA. This CDR3 contains 14 residues. The CDR3 reads CSVGEAAGQEKQYF. DNA of the CDR3: TGCAGCGTTGGAGAGGCGGCGGGGCAGGAGAAGCAGTACTTC.

This clonotype came up a few times. V is TRBV19 and J is TRBJ2-1; no firm D call. This CDR3 comprises 15 residues. Trimming left V 5 bases short and J 0 bases short, with 11 bases between. CDR1 LNHDA and CDR2 SQIVND come from the germline V gene (reference sequence). CDR3 DNA: TGTGCCAGTAGTTCCCGGGTCCTCTCCTACAATGAGCAGTTCTTC. It yields the protein CASSSRVLSYNEQFF.

This chain uses TRBV12-3 or TRBV12-4 with TRBJ2-1, with 11 bases fitting TRBD2. Unmatched junction bases numbered 8, after V lost 6 bases and J lost 4 bases. This CDR3 region has 16 residues. The CDR3 region has the DNA TGTGCCAGCAGCCCCCCGGGACTAGCGGCGTACAATGAGCAGTTCTTC. This codes for CASSPPGLAAYNEQFF.

DNA for the CDR3: TGTGCCACCAGCAGAGGAGAGGATCAAGAGACCCAGTACTTC. Amino acid sequence: CATSRGEDQETQYF. V usage is TRBV15 and J usage is TRBJ2-5; no reliable D call. The CDR3 runs to 14 residues. Per the germline V gene, CDR1 is LNHNV and CDR2 is YYDKDF (reference sequence). The V and J ends lost 1 base and 2 bases respectively, with 8 bases between them.

This clonotype was counted a few times. The CDR3: CASSYAGEWNEQFF. For the CDR3, the DNA is TGTGCCAGCAGTTACGCGGGAGAGTGGAATGAGCAGTTCTTC. The genes are TRBV6-2 or TRBV6-3 and TRBJ2-1; 7 positions agree with TRBD2. Germline V gene lookup returns CDR1 MNHEY and CDR2 SVGEGT. The CDR3 loop spans 14 amino acids. Trimming cost V 2 bases and J 7 bases; bases outside gene matches: 5.

This clonotype was seen only a few times. V usage is TRBV3-1 and J usage is TRBJ2-7; TRBD2 matches at 12 bases. The CDR3 is 15 amino acids. Trimming at V came to 2 bases and at J to 7 bases, leaving 6 bases not matched to a gene. CDR1 and CDR2 from the germline V gene are LGHDT and YNNKEL (reference sequence). The CDR3 here is CASSQWVLAGGEQYF. The CDR3 DNA is TGTGCCAGCAGCCAATGGGTCCTAGCGGGAGGGGAGCAGTACTTC.

This clonotype was found a few times. J is TRBJ2-6 and V is TRBV6-5; weak D call: TRBD2 (6 bases). CDR1 MNHEY and CDR2 SVGAGI come from the germline V gene. The V gene lost 6 bases and the J gene lost 4 bases, with 16 bases spanning the gap. This CDR3 has 16 residues. The CDR3 DNA reads as TGTGCCAGCAGCCCCGCCGCGGGGATCGGGGCCAACGTCCTGACTTTC. Its translation is CASSPAAGIGANVLTF.

For this clonotype: This may be a read error: a much more frequent sequence differs by one nucleotide. This sequence joins TRBV30 and TRBJ1-1; no clear D. There are 14 residues in the CDR3. V was trimmed by 3 bases and J by 1 base, leaving 12 bases between them. Looked up from germline, CDR1 is GTSNPN and CDR2 is SVGIG (reference sequence). CDR3 in amino acids: CAWRKGWSNTEAFF. The CDR3 coding sequence is TGTGCCTGGAGGAAGGGCTGGTCGAACACTGAAGCTTTCTTT.

In this sample, this clonotype turned up many times. The rearrangement links TRBV20-1 to TRBJ2-2, with D unresolved. CDR1 is DFQATT, CDR2 SNEGSKA, per germline (reference sequence). This CDR3 has 12 residues. With 3 bases removed from V and 2 bases from J, the gap between germline ends came to 4 bases. CDR3 in DNA: TGCAGTGCTAGGGACAACACCGGGGAGCTGTTTTTT. It yields the protein CSARDNTGELFF.

This clonotype came up a few times. The V call is TRBV29-1, the J call TRBJ2-5, with TRBD2 matching over 7 bases. Germline CDR1 and CDR2: SQVTM and ANQGSEA. Trimming at V came to 7 bases and at J to 2 bases, leaving 1 base not matched to a gene. The CDR3 has 11 amino acids. The CDR3 region is CSGGGQETQYF. The CDR3 DNA sequence: TGCAGCGGCGGGGGACAAGAGACCCAGTACTTC. Supplemented by reference TRBV29-1 and TRBJ2-5, the full variable domain reads SAVISQKPSRDICQRGTSLTIQCQVDSQVTMMFWYRQQPGQSLTLIATANQGSEATYESGFVIDKFPISRPNLTFSTLTVSNMSPEDSSIYLCSGGGQETQYFGPGTRLLVL.

The CDR3 protein is CASSRGTGVTDTQYF. In DNA, the CDR3 is TGTGCCAGCAGCCGCGGGACAGGGGTGACAGATACGCAGTATTTT. The J gene is TRBJ2-3, the V gene TRBV6-4; the match to TRBD1 covers 10 bases. The CDR3 spans 15 residues. The germline V gene has CDR1 MRHNA and CDR2 SNTAGT. V lost 6 bases to trimming and J lost 3 bases; unmatched junction nucleotides: 6.

This chain uses TRBV28 with TRBJ2-1; D is undetermined. The CDR3 contains 12 residues. Germline CDR1 is MDHEN and CDR2 is SYDVKM. Between the trimmed V and J ends, which lost 3 bases and 8 bases, there was a span of 8 bases. The CDR3 sequence is CASSLARDEQFF. Written as DNA, the CDR3 is TGTGCCAGCAGTTTGGCCCGGGATGAGCAGTTCTTC.

The CDR3 loop reads CASSLEQGYEQYF. The CDR3 nucleotides read TGCGCCAGCAGCTTGGAACAGGGCTACGAGCAGTACTTC. The genes are TRBV5-1 and TRBJ2-7, with a possible D match to TRBD1 (6 bases). Trimming cost V 0 bases and J 3 bases, with 7 bases left between them. CDR1 SGHRS and CDR2 YFSETQ come from the germline V gene. There are 13 residues in the CDR3.